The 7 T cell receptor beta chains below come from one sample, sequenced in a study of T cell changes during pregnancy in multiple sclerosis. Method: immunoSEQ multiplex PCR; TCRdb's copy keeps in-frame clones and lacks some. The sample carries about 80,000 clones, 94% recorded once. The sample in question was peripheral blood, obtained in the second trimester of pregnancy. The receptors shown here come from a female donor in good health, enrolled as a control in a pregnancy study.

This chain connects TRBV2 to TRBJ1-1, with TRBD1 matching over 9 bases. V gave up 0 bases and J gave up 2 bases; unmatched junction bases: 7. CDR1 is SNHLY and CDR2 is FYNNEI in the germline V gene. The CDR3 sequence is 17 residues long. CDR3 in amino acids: CASSEATLGQGNTEAFF. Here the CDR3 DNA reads TGTGCCAGCAGTGAAGCAACTTTGGGACAGGGAAACACTGAAGCTTTCTTT.

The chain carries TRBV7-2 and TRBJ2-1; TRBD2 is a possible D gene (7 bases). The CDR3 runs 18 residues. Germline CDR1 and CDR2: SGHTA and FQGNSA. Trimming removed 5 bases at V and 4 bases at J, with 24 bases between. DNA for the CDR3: TGTGCCAGCAGCCCCGGGGGGCGATGGGACTGGGGGTACAATGAGCAGTTCTTC. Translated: CASSPGGRWDWGYNEQFF.

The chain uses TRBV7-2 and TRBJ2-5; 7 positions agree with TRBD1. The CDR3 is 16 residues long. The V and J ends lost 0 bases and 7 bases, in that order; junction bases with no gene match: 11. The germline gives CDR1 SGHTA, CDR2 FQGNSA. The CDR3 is CASSLAMNRGQRTQYF. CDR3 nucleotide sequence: TGTGCCAGCAGCTTAGCGATGAACAGGGGACAAAGGACCCAGTACTTC.

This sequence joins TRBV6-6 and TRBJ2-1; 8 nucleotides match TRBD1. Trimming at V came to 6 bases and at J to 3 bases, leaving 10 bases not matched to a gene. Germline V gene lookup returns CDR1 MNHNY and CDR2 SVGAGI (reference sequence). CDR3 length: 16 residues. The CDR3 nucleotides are TGTGCCAGCAGACGCACGACAGGGGCCAGCTACAATGAGCAGTTCTTC. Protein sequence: CASRRTTGASYNEQFF.

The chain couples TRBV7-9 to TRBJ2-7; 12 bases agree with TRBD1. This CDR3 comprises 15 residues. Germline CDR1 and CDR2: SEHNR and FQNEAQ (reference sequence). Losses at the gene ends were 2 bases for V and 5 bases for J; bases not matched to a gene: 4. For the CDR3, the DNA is TGTGCCAGCAGCTTATGGGGGACAGGGGGCAACGAGCAGTACTTC. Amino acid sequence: CASSLWGTGGNEQYF.

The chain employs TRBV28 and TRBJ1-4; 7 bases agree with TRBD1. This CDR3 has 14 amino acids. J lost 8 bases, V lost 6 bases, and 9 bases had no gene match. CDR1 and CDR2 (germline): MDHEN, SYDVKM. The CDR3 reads CASRPQGDREKLFF. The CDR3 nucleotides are TGTGCCAGCAGACCCCAGGGGGATAGGGAAAAACTGTTTTTT. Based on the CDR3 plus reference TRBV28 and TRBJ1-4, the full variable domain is DVKVTQSSRYLVKRTGEKVFLECVQDMDHENMFWYRQDPGLGLRLIYFSYDVKMKEKGDIPEGYSVSREKKERFSLILESASTNQTSMYLCASRPQGDREKLFFGSGTQLSVL.

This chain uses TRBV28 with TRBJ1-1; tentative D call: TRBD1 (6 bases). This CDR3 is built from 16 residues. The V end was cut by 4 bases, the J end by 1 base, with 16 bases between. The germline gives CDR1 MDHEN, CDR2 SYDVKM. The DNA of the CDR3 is TGTGCCAGCAGTTCAATCCGGTCGACAGGGAACACTGAAGCTTTCTTT. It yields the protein CASSSIRSTGNTEAFF.